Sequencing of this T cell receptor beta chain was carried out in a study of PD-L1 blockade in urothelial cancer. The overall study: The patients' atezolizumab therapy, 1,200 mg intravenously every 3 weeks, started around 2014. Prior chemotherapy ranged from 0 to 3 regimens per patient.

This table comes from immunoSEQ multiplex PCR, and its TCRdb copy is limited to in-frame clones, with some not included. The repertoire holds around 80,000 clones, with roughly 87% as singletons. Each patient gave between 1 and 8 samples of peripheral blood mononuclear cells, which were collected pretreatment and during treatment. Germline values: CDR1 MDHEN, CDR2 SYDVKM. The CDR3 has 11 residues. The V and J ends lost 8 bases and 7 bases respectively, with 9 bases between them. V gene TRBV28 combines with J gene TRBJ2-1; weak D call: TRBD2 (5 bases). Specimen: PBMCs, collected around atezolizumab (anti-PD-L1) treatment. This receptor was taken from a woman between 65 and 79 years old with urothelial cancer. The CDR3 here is CASGSLNEQFF. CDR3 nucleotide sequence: TGTGCCAGCGGGAGCCTAAATGAGCAGTTCTTC.